This is a list of T cell receptor beta chains from one sample in a study of CD8 T cells in Susac syndrome. MiXCR, run by TCRdb on the immunoSEQ multiplex PCR reads, gives a single entry per CDR3 protein. The sample has approximately 230,000 distinct CDR3 sequences, 93% seen once. The material sequenced was CD4+ T cells from PBMCs. The receptors stem from a human donor with multiple sclerosis. The CDR3 runs from the conserved cysteine through the conserved F or W. D genes are given only for firm matches. Expanded clones get a size class; other rows say once, few or many, or leave the size out.

d_gene: TRBD1
v_gene: TRBV5-4
abundance: .
j_gene: TRBJ2-5
CDR3nt: TGTGCCAGCAGCCCTACAGGGGCGGCCCAAGAGACCCAGTACTTC
CDR3aa: CASSPTGAAQETQYF

d_gene: TRBD1
v_gene: TRBV7-9
abundance: .
j_gene: TRBJ1-6
CDR3nt: TGTGCCAGCAGCAGCAGGGGACAGCCTGGAGGAAATTCACCCCTCCACTTT
CDR3aa: CASSSRGQPGGNSPLHF

d_gene: TRBD2
v_gene: TRBV30
abundance: .
j_gene: TRBJ2-5
CDR3nt: TGTGCCTTGGGACTAGCGGGATTGGGGGAGACCCAGTACTTC
CDR3aa: CALGLAGLGETQYF

d_gene: TRBD1
v_gene: TRBV28
abundance: .
j_gene: TRBJ2-1
CDR3nt: TGTGCCAGCGCCCGGGACAGGGATCTCGATGAGCAGTTCTTC
CDR3aa: CASARDRDLDEQFF

d_gene: .
v_gene: TRBV6-5
abundance: .
j_gene: TRBJ1-6
CDR3nt: TGTGCCAGCATGAGATCCCGGGCCCCGAATTCACCCCTCCACTTT
CDR3aa: CASMRSRAPNSPLHF

d_gene: .
v_gene: TRBV3-1
abundance: .
j_gene: TRBJ2-4
CDR3nt: TGTGCCAGCGGTCTTAGGGCGGGGGCCAAAAACATTCAGTACTTC
CDR3aa: CASGLRAGAKNIQYF

d_gene: TRBD1
v_gene: TRBV18
abundance: .
j_gene: TRBJ1-1
CDR3nt: TGTGCCAGCTCCCCCGGGACAGGGATTCGTGAAGCTTTCTTT
CDR3aa: CASSPGTGIREAFF

d_gene: .
v_gene: TRBV2
abundance: .
j_gene: TRBJ2-5
CDR3nt: TGTGCCAGCAGGAACCCGACGATAGAGACCCAGTACTTC
CDR3aa: CASRNPTIETQYF

d_gene: TRBD1
v_gene: TRBV20-1
abundance: .
j_gene: TRBJ2-1
CDR3nt: TGCAGTGCTAGAGCTCCCAGGGGGACAGGGGTTAATGAGCAGTTCTTC
CDR3aa: CSARAPRGTGVNEQFF

d_gene: .
v_gene: TRBV3-1
abundance: .
j_gene: TRBJ2-3
CDR3nt: TGTGCCAGCAGCGGGACAAAGAGCACAGATACGCAGTATTTT
CDR3aa: CASSGTKSTDTQYF

d_gene: .
v_gene: TRBV4-2
abundance: .
j_gene: TRBJ2-7
CDR3nt: TGTGCCAGCAGCCAAGATCTACCTTTTGGTCGTCAGGGTACCTACGAGCAGTACTTC
CDR3aa: CASSQDLPFGRQGTYEQYF

d_gene: TRBD1
v_gene: TRBV20-1
abundance: once
j_gene: TRBJ1-6
CDR3nt: TGCAGTGGGGACAGCGGGGATGGGTCACCCCTCCACTTT
CDR3aa: CSGDSGDGSPLHF

d_gene: .
v_gene: TRBV9
abundance: .
j_gene: TRBJ1-2
CDR3nt: TGTGCCAGCAGCGTAGAGGAGGGACTTTATGGCTACACCTTC
CDR3aa: CASSVEEGLYGYTF

d_gene: .
v_gene: TRBV18
abundance: .
j_gene: TRBJ1-5
CDR3nt: TGTGCCAGCTCACCAAGTGGAGCTCAGCCCCAGCATTTT
CDR3aa: CASSPSGAQPQHF

d_gene: .
v_gene: TRBV10-3
abundance: .
j_gene: TRBJ2-2
CDR3nt: TGTGCCATCAGGGCCCAAGAGGACACCGGGGAGCTGTTTTTT
CDR3aa: CAIRAQEDTGELFF

d_gene: .
v_gene: TRBV29-1
abundance: once
j_gene: TRBJ1-4
CDR3nt: TGCAGCGTTGAAATCCCGGGGGCGACTAATGAAAAACTGTTTTTT
CDR3aa: CSVEIPGATNEKLFF

d_gene: .
v_gene: TRBV19
abundance: .
j_gene: TRBJ2-7
CDR3nt: TGTGCCAGTAGCGGACGCCTCTCCTACGAGCAGTACTTC
CDR3aa: CASSGRLSYEQYF

d_gene: .
v_gene: TRBV7-9
abundance: few
j_gene: TRBJ1-1
CDR3nt: TGTGCCAGCAGCTTAGTAGCAGGGGACACTGAAGCTTTCTTT
CDR3aa: CASSLVAGDTEAFF

d_gene: .
v_gene: TRBV7-3
abundance: .
j_gene: TRBJ2-2
CDR3nt: TGTGCCAGCAGCTTAGGGGTAGCGGACACCGGGGAGCTGTTTTTT
CDR3aa: CASSLGVADTGELFF

d_gene: TRBD1
v_gene: TRBV7-9
abundance: .
j_gene: TRBJ2-7
CDR3nt: TGTGCCAGCAGCCCCGACAGGGATCAGTACTTC
CDR3aa: CASSPDRDQYF

d_gene: TRBD1
v_gene: TRBV6-5
abundance: .
j_gene: TRBJ1-4
CDR3nt: TGTGCCAGCATTATCGACAGGGGGCAACCCGAAAAACTGTTTTTT
CDR3aa: CASIIDRGQPEKLFF

d_gene: TRBD1
v_gene: TRBV24-1
abundance: few
j_gene: TRBJ2-7
CDR3nt: TGTGCCACCAGTGATCCCCTGGTGGCAGGGGGCTACGAGCAGTACTTC
CDR3aa: CATSDPLVAGGYEQYF

d_gene: .
v_gene: TRBV12-3/TRBV12-4
abundance: .
j_gene: TRBJ2-5
CDR3nt: TGTGCCAGCAGTTTACAGGACGGGCGCCGGTCCCAGTACTTC
CDR3aa: CASSLQDGRRSQYF

d_gene: .
v_gene: TRBV5-4
abundance: .
j_gene: TRBJ1-1
CDR3nt: TGTGCCAGCAGCTCGCCAGGGTTGGTCACTGAAGCTTTCTTT
CDR3aa: CASSSPGLVTEAFF

d_gene: .
v_gene: TRBV20-1
abundance: .
j_gene: TRBJ2-5
CDR3nt: TGCCGTAGGGGGGGACGCGAGACCCAGTACTTC
CDR3aa: CRRGGRETQYF

d_gene: TRBD1
v_gene: TRBV5-1
abundance: .
j_gene: TRBJ1-2
CDR3nt: TGCGCCAGCAGCTTGGATACCGGGACAGGATATGGCTACACCTTC
CDR3aa: CASSLDTGTGYGYTF

d_gene: .
v_gene: TRBV29-1
abundance: .
j_gene: TRBJ1-2
CDR3nt: TGCAGCGTTAGCCGGGGGGTGAACTATGGCTACACCTTC
CDR3aa: CSVSRGVNYGYTF

d_gene: .
v_gene: TRBV30
abundance: .
j_gene: TRBJ2-5
CDR3nt: TGTGCCTGGAAGGGGCAAGAGACCCAGTACTTC
CDR3aa: CAWKGQETQYF

d_gene: .
v_gene: TRBV19
abundance: .
j_gene: TRBJ1-1
CDR3nt: TGTGCCAGTAGCCCTTGGGTTGGTGTGGACACTGAAGCTTTCTTT
CDR3aa: CASSPWVGVDTEAFF

d_gene: .
v_gene: TRBV7-7
abundance: .
j_gene: TRBJ2-5
CDR3nt: TGTGCCAGCAGCGCCGCGGGTAGCGCAGGAGAGACCCAGTACTTC
CDR3aa: CASSAAGSAGETQYF

d_gene: TRBD1
v_gene: TRBV12-3/TRBV12-4
abundance: .
j_gene: TRBJ1-5
CDR3nt: TGTGCCAGCAGTTTAGGTCGCAGGGGGCACCAGCCCCAGCATTTT
CDR3aa: CASSLGRRGHQPQHF

d_gene: .
v_gene: TRBV7-2
abundance: .
j_gene: TRBJ1-4
CDR3nt: TGTGCCAGCAGCCAAAACCCAGGGAATGAAAAACTGTTTTTT
CDR3aa: CASSQNPGNEKLFF

d_gene: .
v_gene: TRBV10-3
abundance: .
j_gene: TRBJ1-5
CDR3nt: TGTGCCATCAGTGAACAGCTTAGCAATCAGCCCCAGCATTTT
CDR3aa: CAISEQLSNQPQHF

d_gene: TRBD1
v_gene: TRBV6-5
abundance: .
j_gene: TRBJ1-2
CDR3nt: TGTGCCAGCAGCTATCCCGGGACAGGGGTTTTCACCTTC
CDR3aa: CASSYPGTGVFTF

d_gene: TRBD1
v_gene: TRBV30
abundance: .
j_gene: TRBJ1-3
CDR3nt: TGTGCCTGGACGACAGGGGACGTACTCGGAAACACCATATATTTT
CDR3aa: CAWTTGDVLGNTIYF

d_gene: TRBD1
v_gene: TRBV20-1
abundance: .
j_gene: TRBJ1-5
CDR3nt: TGCAGTGCTAGATCGGGGACAGGGCGGGGCAATCAGCCCCAGCATTTT
CDR3aa: CSARSGTGRGNQPQHF

d_gene: .
v_gene: TRBV19
abundance: .
j_gene: TRBJ1-1
CDR3nt: TGTGCCAGTGGCCGGGAAGGGGGTAACACTGAAGCTTTCTTT
CDR3aa: CASGREGGNTEAFF

d_gene: TRBD2
v_gene: TRBV3-1
abundance: few
j_gene: TRBJ2-5
CDR3nt: TGTGCCAGCTCACCGGGGGGAGAGACCCAGTACTTC
CDR3aa: CASSPGGETQYF

d_gene: TRBD2
v_gene: TRBV11-2
abundance: .
j_gene: TRBJ2-7
CDR3nt: TGTGCCAGCAGCCGTGAGCGGGGGGGACTCCAGTACTTC
CDR3aa: CASSRERGGLQYF

d_gene: TRBD1
v_gene: TRBV11-1
abundance: .
j_gene: TRBJ2-1
CDR3nt: TGTGCCAGCAGCCCGGGACAGGTCCCTTCCATCGACAATGAGCAGTTCTTC
CDR3aa: CASSPGQVPSIDNEQFF

d_gene: .
v_gene: TRBV29-1
abundance: .
j_gene: TRBJ1-3
CDR3nt: TGCAGCGTTCGGCCCGTGTCTGGAAACACCATATATTTT
CDR3aa: CSVRPVSGNTIYF

d_gene: .
v_gene: TRBV7-9
abundance: .
j_gene: TRBJ2-3
CDR3nt: TGTGCCAGCAGCCTCCCCGGCGGGGTAAATACGCAGTATTTT
CDR3aa: CASSLPGGVNTQYF

d_gene: .
v_gene: TRBV29-1
abundance: .
j_gene: TRBJ2-1
CDR3nt: TGCAGCGTTGGACATCTACCTTCCTTCTTC
CDR3aa: CSVGHLPSFF

d_gene: .
v_gene: TRBV5-1
abundance: .
j_gene: TRBJ2-5
CDR3nt: TGCGCCAGCAGCTTGCGGGAGTTCGAAGAGACCCAGTACTTC
CDR3aa: CASSLREFEETQYF

d_gene: .
v_gene: TRBV9
abundance: .
j_gene: TRBJ2-1
CDR3nt: TGTGCCAGCAGCGTAGGGACTATAGCGGCTGGTGAGCAGTTCTTC
CDR3aa: CASSVGTIAAGEQFF

d_gene: .
v_gene: TRBV5-4
abundance: .
j_gene: TRBJ2-7
CDR3nt: TGTGCCAGCAGCTTGGAACCGATCTACGAGCAGTACTTC
CDR3aa: CASSLEPIYEQYF